This TCR beta chain was profiled in a study of shared clonotypes between healthy human individuals. On this clone itself: The antigen remains undetermined.

Looked up from germline, CDR1 is SEHNR and CDR2 is FQNEAQ (reference sequence). Trimming shortened V by 2 bases and J by 6 bases, and 10 bases separated the two germline ends. This CDR3 spans 14 amino acids. Caucasian adults residing in Nashville, Tennessee made up all the donors. This table comes from immunoSEQ multiplex PCR, and its TCRdb copy is limited to in-frame clones, with some not included. This sample has roughly 1.4 million clones, with around 98.5% found just once. General study results and limits: Some clonotypes were shared by all four sorted-subset donors, while others were not shared. The non-shared ones had lower generation probabilities than the shared ones.

The specimen sequenced was naive CD4+ T cells sorted from blood. Subset defined: CD45RA+ positively selected. The V gene is TRBV7-9, the J gene TRBJ1-4; D unresolved. The clonotype comes from a man in his thirties or forties in good health. The CDR3 loop reads CASSLSGGHEKLFF. CDR3 coding DNA: TGTGCCAGCAGCTTATCGGGCGGCCATGAAAAACTGTTTTTT.